A selection of T cell receptor beta chains follows, all from one sample in a study of tumor-infiltrating lymphocytes in primary liver carcinoma. TCRdb reanalysed the multiplex PCR reads using MiXCR and keeps one entry per CDR3 protein. The data contain about 310,000 distinct CDR3 sequences, about 50% of them seen just once; the ten biggest clones take up about 17%. The specimen sequenced was peripheral blood. The receptors were gathered from a woman in her 30s with primary liver carcinoma and hepatitis B virus infection. CDR3s include the opening cysteine and the closing phenylalanine or tryptophan. A D gene is named only where the DNA matches it firmly. Not every row has a clone size; where given, it reads once, few, many or a size class.

V gene,J gene,clone size,D gene,CDR3 protein,CDR3 DNA
TRBV10-3,TRBJ2-7,NA,TRBD2,CAISEPGGLSYEQYF,TGTGCCATCAGTGAGCCGGGAGGACTATCCTACGAGCAGTACTTC
TRBV6-5,TRBJ2-7,NA,NA,CVSSGHVPF,TGTGTCAGCAGCGGCCACGTTCCGTTC
TRBV24-1,TRBJ2-1,few,NA,CATSDSGGGNNEQFF,TGTGCCACCAGTGATTCAGGGGGGGGTAACAATGAGCAGTTCTTC
TRBV11-2,TRBJ2-2,once,NA,CASSVAALNTGQLFF,TGTGCCAGCAGCGTTGCAGCTTTGAACACCGGGCAGCTGTTTTTT
TRBV30,TRBJ1-1,NA,NA,CAWSRIREAFF,TGTGCCTGGAGTCGAATAAGGGAAGCTTTCTTT
TRBV7-9,TRBJ1-1,NA,NA,CASSLRAEGNNTEAFF,TGTGCCAGCAGCTTAAGGGCCGAGGGAAATAACACTGAAGCTTTCTTT
TRBV5-4,TRBJ1-3,NA,NA,CASSLLAPGEISGNTIYF,TGTGCCAGCAGCTTGTTGGCGCCCGGGGAGATCTCTGGAAACACCATATATTTT
TRBV11-3,TRBJ2-1,many,NA,CASSLGLYAGSTEQFF,TGTGCCAGCAGCTTAGGGTTATATGCAGGGAGCACTGAGCAGTTCTTC
TRBV11-2,TRBJ1-3,NA,NA,CASSLRENIIYF,TGTGCCAGCAGCTTACGGGAGAACATCATATACTTC
TRBV10-3,TRBJ2-7,NA,NA,CTISFRNGGGEQYF,TGTACCATCAGTTTCCGGAACGGAGGGGGCGAGCAGTACTTC
TRBV6-2/TRBV6-3,TRBJ2-1,NA,TRBD2,CASNSGGGYNEQFF,TGTGCCAGCAATTCGGGAGGGGGCTACAATGAGCAGTTCTTC
TRBV28,TRBJ2-1,few,TRBD1,CASSLVGQAYNEQFF,TGTGCCAGCAGTTTAGTGGGACAGGCATACAATGAGCAGTTCTTC
TRBV12-3/TRBV12-4,TRBJ2-7,many,NA,CASSPNTYEQYF,TGTGCCAGCAGTCCTAATACCTACGAGCAGTACTTC
TRBV11-2,TRBJ2-2,NA,NA,CASSFNRSVTGELFF,TGTGCCAGCAGCTTTAACAGGTCGGTCACCGGGGAGTTGTTTTTT
TRBV6-5,TRBJ1-1,many,NA,CASSPAGSRSGTEAFF,TGTGCCAGCAGTCCTGCCGGGAGTAGAAGCGGCACTGAAGCTTTCTTT
TRBV7-9,TRBJ2-7,NA,NA,CASSIYRDGYEQYF,TGTGCCAGCAGCATATACCGGGACGGGTACGAGCAGTACTTC
TRBV5-5,TRBJ2-5,NA,NA,CTSSLGVGKETQYF,TGTACCAGCAGCTTGGGTGTAGGGAAGGAGACCCAGTACTTC
TRBV5-6,TRBJ1-2,NA,NA,CASSRQGNYGYTF,TGTGCCAGCAGCCGTCAGGGCAACTATGGCTACACCTTC
TRBV7-9,TRBJ2-1,NA,NA,CASIRPIINEQFF,TGTGCCAGTATAAGACCAATCATCAATGAGCAGTTCTTC
TRBV28,TRBJ2-1,NA,NA,CASSHFSSYNEQFF,TGTGCCAGCAGCCACTTTAGCTCCTACAATGAGCAGTTCTTC
TRBV6-5,TRBJ1-6,NA,TRBD1,CASSPRGQWNSSYNSPLHF,TGTGCCAGCAGTCCCCGGGGACAGTGGAATAGCTCCTATAATTCACCCCTCCACTTT
TRBV6-5,TRBJ2-7,few,NA,CASTYGLSAGEQYF,TGTGCCAGCACCTACGGGCTCTCCGCGGGGGAGCAGTACTTC
TRBV29-1,TRBJ2-3,many,NA,CSVEFSGRYADTQYF,TGCAGCGTTGAATTTTCAGGGAGGTACGCAGATACGCAGTATTTT
TRBV6-1,TRBJ1-2,many,NA,CASSGPGFRGYTF,TGTGCCAGCAGCGGACCTGGCTTCCGTGGCTACACCTTC
TRBV11-2,TRBJ2-2,NA,TRBD2,CACSFTAGIRTGELFF,TGTGCCTGCAGCTTTACAGCGGGAATTAGGACCGGGGAGCTGTTTTTT
TRBV7-9,TRBJ2-1,NA,TRBD2,CASSLREVNEQFF,TGTGCCAGCAGCTTGCGGGAGGTTAATGAGCAGTTCTTC
TRBV12-3/TRBV12-4,TRBJ1-2,few,NA,CASSLQGYGGYTF,TGTGCCAGCAGTTTACAGGGGTACGGCGGCTACACCTTC
TRBV10-3,TRBJ1-2,NA,NA,CAIRGTYGYTF,TGTGCCATCAGGGGGACTTATGGCTACACCTTC